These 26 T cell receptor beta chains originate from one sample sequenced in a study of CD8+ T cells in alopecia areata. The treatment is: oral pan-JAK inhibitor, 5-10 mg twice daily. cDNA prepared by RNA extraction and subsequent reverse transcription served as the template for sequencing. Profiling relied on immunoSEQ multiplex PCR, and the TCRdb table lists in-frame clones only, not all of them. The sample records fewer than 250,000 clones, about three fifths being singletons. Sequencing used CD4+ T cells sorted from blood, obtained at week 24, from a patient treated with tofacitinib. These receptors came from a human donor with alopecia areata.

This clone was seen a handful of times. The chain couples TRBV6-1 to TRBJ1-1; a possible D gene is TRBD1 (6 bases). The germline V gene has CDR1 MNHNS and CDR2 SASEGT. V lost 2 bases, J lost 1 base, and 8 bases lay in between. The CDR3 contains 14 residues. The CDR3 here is CASSERQENTEAFF. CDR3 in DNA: TGTGCCAGCAGTGAAAGACAGGAGAACACTGAAGCTTTCTTT.

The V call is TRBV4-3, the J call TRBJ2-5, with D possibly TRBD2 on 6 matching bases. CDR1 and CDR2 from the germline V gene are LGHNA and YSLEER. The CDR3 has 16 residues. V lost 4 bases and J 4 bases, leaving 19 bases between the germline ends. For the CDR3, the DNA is TGCGCCAGCAGCCTCTCAATAGCGGTTTCAGGAGAGACCCAGTACTTC. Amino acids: CASSLSIAVSGETQYF.

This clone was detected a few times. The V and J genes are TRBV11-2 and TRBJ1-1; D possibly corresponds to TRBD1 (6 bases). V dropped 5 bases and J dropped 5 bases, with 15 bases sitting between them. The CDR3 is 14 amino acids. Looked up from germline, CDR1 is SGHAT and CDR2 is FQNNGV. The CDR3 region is CASSVLGARTEAFF. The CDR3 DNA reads TGTGCCAGCAGCGTCTTGGGGGCACGGACTGAAGCTTTCTTT.

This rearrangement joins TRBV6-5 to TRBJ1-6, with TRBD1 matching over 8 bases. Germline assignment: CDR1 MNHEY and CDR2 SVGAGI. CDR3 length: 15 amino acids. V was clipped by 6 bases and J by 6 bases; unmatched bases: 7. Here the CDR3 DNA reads TGTGCCAGCAGACCTCAGGGGGCACGTAATTCACCCCTCCACTTT. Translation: CASRPQGARNSPLHF.

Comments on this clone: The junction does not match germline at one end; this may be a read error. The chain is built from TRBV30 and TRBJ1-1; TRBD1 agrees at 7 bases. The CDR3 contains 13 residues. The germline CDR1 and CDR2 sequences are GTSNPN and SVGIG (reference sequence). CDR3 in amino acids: CAWSVQGNAEAFF. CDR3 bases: TGTGCCTGGAGTGTACAGGGGAACGCTGAAGCTTTCTTT.

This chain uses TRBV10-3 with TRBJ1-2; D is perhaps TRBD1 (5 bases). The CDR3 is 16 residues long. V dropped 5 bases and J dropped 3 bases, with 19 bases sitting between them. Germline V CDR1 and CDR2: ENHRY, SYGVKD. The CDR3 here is CAISPLRTPKDYGYTF. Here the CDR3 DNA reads TGTGCCATCAGTCCCCTCCGGACACCGAAGGACTATGGCTACACCTTC.

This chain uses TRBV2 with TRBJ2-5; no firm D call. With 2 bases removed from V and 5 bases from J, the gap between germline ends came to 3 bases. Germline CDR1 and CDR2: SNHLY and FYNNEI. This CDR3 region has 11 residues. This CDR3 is CASSEMETQYF. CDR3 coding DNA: TGTGCCAGCAGTGAAATGGAGACCCAGTACTTC. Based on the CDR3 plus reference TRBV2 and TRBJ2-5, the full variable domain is EPEVTQTPSHQVTQMGQEVILRCVPISNHLYFYWYRQILGQKVEFLVSFYNNEISEKSEIFDDQFSVERPDGSNFTLKIRSTKLEDSAMYFCASSEMETQYFGPGTRLLVL.

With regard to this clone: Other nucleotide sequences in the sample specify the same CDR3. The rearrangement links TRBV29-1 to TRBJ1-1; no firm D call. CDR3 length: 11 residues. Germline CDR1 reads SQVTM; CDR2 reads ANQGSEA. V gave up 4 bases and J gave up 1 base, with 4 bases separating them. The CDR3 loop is CSVAENTEAFF. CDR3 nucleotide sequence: TGCAGCGTTGCTGAGAACACTGAAGCTTTCTTT.

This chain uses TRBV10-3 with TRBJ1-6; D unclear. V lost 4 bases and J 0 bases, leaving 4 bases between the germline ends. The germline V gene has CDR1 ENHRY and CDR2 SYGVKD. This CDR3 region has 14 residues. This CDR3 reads CAISGSSYNSPLHF. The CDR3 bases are TGTGCCATCAGTGGGAGCTCCTATAATTCACCCCTCCACTTT.

The CDR3 reads CASSSGAASNQPQHF. The CDR3 DNA reads as TGTGCCAGCAGTTCAGGGGCGGCGAGCAATCAGCCCCAGCATTTT. The rearrangement joins TRBV2 to TRBJ1-5; the D gene is possibly TRBD1 (6 bases). Trimming stripped 5 bases from V and 1 base from J, with 12 bases between. Germline V lookup: CDR1 SNHLY, CDR2 FYNNEI. The CDR3 contains 15 residues.

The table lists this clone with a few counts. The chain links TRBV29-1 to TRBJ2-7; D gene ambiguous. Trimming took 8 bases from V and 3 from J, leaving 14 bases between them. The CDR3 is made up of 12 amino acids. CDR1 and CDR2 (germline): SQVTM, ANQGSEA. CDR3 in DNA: TGCAGCATAACTGGACCGTTCTACGAGCAGTACTTC. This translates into CSITGPFYEQYF.

DNA of the CDR3: TGCAGCGTTGGACGGGGAACTGAAGCTTTCTTT. This encodes CSVGRGTEAFF. The chain couples TRBV29-1 to TRBJ1-1; D uncertain. Per germline, CDR1 SQVTM and CDR2 ANQGSEA. This CDR3 has 11 amino acids. V shed 4 bases and J shed 5 bases, with 8 bases lying between them. The full variable domain, rest sourced from reference TRBV29-1 and TRBJ1-1, is SAVISQKPSRDICQRGTSLTIQCQVDSQVTMMFWYRQQPGQSLTLIATANQGSEATYESGFVIDKFPISRPNLTFSTLTVSNMSPEDSSIYLCSVGRGTEAFFGQGTRLTVV.

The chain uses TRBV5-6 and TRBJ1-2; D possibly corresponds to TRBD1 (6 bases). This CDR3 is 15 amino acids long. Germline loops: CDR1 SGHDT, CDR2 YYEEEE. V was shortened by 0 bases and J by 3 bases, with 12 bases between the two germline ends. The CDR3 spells CASSLDPEGDYGYTF. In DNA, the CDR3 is TGTGCCAGCAGCTTGGACCCGGAGGGGGACTATGGCTACACCTTC.

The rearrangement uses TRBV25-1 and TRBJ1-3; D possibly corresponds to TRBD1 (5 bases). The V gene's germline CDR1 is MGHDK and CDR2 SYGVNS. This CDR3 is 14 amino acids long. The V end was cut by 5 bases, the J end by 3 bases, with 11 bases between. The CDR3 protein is CASSHAGGGNTIYF. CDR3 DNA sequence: TGTGCCAGCAGTCATGCGGGGGGTGGAAACACCATATATTTT.

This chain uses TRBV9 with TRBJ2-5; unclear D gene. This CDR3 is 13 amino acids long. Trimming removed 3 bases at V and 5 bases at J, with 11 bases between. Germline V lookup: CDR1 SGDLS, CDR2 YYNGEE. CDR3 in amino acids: CASSGNPSETQYF. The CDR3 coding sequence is TGTGCCAGCAGCGGAAATCCATCGGAGACCCAGTACTTC.

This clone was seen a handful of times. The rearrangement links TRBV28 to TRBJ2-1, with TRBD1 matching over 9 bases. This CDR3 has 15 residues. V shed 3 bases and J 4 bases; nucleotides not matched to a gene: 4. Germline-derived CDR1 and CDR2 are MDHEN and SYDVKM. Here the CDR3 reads CASSLDRGTYNEQFF. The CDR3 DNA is TGTGCCAGCAGTTTGGACAGGGGCACATACAATGAGCAGTTCTTC.

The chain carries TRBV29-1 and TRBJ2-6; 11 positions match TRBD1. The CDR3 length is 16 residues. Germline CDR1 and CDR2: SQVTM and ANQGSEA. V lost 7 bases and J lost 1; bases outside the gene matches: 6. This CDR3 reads CSAGTGGGSGANVLTF. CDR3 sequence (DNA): TGCAGCGCCGGGACAGGGGGAGGATCTGGGGCCAACGTCCTGACTTTC.

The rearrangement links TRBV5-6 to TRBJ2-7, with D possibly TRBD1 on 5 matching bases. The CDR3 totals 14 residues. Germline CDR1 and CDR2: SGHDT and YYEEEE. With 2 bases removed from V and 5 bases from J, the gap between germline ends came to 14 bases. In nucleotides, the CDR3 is TGTGCCAGCAGCTTCGTGGCAGGGTGGAACGAGCAGTACTTC. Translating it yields CASSFVAGWNEQYF. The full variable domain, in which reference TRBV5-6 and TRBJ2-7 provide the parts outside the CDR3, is DAGVTQSPTHLIKTRGQQVTLRCSPKSGHDTVSWYQQALGQGPQFIFQYYEEEERQRGNFPDRFSGHQFPNYSSELNVNALLLGDSALYLCASSFVAGWNEQYFGPGTRLTVT.

For the CDR3, the DNA is TGTGCCAGCAGCCAAGAAGGGTCCGGCGGGGAGCTGTTTTTT. The encoded protein is CASSQEGSGGELFF. The chain links TRBV11-2 to TRBJ2-2; D ambiguous. This CDR3 spans 14 amino acids. CDR1 SGHAT and CDR2 FQNNGV come from the germline V gene. Trimming removed 5 bases from V and 7 bases from J, with 14 bases in between.

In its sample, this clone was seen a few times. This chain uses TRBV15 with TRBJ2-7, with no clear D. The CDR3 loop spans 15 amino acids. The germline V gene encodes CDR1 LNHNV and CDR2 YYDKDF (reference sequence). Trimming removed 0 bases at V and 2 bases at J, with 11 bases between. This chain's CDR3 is CATSRDRKITYEQYF. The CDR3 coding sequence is TGTGCCACCAGCAGAGATCGTAAGATTACCTACGAGCAGTACTTC.

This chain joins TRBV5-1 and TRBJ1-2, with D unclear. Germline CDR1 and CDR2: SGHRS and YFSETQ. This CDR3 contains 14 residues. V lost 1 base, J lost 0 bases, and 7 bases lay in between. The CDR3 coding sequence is TGCGCCAGCAGCTTGACAGTAGCTAACTATGGCTACACCTTC. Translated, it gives CASSLTVANYGYTF.

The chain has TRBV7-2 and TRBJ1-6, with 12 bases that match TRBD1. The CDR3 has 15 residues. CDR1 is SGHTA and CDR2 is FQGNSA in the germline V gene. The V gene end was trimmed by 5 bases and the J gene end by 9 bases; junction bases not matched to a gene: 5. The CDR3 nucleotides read TGTGCCAGCAGCACGGGACAGGGGGCGCGTTCACCCCTCCACTTT. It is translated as CASSTGQGARSPLHF.

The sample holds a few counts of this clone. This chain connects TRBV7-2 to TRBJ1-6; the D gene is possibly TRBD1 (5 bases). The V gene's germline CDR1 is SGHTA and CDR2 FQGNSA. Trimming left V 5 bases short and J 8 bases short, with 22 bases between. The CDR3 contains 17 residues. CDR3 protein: CASSRRGVGVRDSPLHF. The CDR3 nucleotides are TGTGCCAGCAGCCGCCGTGGAGTGGGGGTCCGGGATTCACCCCTCCACTTT. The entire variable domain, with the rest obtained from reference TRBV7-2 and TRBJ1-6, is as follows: GAGVSQSPSNKVTEKGKDVELRCDPISGHTALYWYRQSLGQGLEFLIYFQGNSAPDKSGLPSDRFSAERTGGSVSTLTIQRTQQEDSAVYLCASSRRGVGVRDSPLHFGNGTRLTVT.

The chain's CDR3 is CASSLETSGVHEQFF. CDR3 bases: TGTGCCAGCAGCTTGGAAACTAGCGGGGTCCATGAGCAGTTCTTC. The chain links TRBV5-6 to TRBJ2-1; 10 nucleotides match TRBD2. Germline V gene sequence: CDR1 SGHDT, CDR2 YYEEEE. The CDR3 runs 15 residues. V gave up 0 bases and J gave up 8 bases; unmatched junction bases: 5. Full variable domain (rest looked up from reference TRBV5-6 and TRBJ2-1): DAGVTQSPTHLIKTRGQQVTLRCSPKSGHDTVSWYQQALGQGPQFIFQYYEEEERQRGNFPDRFSGHQFPNYSSELNVNALLLGDSALYLCASSLETSGVHEQFFGPGTRLTVL.

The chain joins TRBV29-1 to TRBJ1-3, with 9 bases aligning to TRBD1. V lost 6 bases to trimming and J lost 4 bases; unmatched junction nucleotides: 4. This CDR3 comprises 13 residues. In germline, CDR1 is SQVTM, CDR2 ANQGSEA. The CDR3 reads CSVPGTGGNTIYF. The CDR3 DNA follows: TGCAGCGTACCAGGGACAGGGGGAAACACCATATATTTT.

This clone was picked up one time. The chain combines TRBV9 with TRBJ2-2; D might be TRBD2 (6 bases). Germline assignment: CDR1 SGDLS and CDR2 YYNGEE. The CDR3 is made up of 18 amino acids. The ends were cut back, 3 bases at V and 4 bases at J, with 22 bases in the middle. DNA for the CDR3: TGTGCCAGCAGCGGACCGCCGTCCGGGGGACGGGGCACCGGGGAGCTGTTTTTT. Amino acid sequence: CASSGPPSGGRGTGELFF.